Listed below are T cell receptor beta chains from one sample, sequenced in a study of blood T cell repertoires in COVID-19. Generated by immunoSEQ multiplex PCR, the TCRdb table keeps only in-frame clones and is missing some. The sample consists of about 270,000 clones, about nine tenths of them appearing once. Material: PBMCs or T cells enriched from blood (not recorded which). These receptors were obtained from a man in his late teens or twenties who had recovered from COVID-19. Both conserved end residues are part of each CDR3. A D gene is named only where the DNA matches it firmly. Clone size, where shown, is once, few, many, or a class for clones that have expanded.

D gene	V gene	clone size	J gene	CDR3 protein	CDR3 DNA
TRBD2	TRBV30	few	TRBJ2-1	CAWRLAGAYNEQFF	TGTGCCTGGAGACTAGCGGGGGCCTACAATGAGCAGTTCTTC
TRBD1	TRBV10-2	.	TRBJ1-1	CASRRQGAIVEAFF	TGCGCCAGCAGGAGACAGGGGGCGATTGTTGAAGCTTTCTTT
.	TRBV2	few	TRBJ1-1	CASNARMDKDAFF	TGTGCCAGCAATGCCCGGATGGACAAAGATGCTTTCTTT
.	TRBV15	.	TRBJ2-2	CATSRAGRRTGELFF	TGTGCCACCAGCAGAGCAGGGAGGCGAACCGGGGAGCTGTTTTTT
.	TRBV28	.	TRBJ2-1	CASSPVGVHEQFF	TGTGCCAGCAGCCCGGTGGGAGTCCATGAGCAGTTCTTC
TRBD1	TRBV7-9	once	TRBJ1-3	CASSPPGTGGTIYF	TGTGCCAGCAGCCCTCCCGGGACAGGGGGCACCATATATTTT
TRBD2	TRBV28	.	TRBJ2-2	CASRVVAGGPSGELFF	TGTGCCAGCAGAGTCGTAGCGGGAGGGCCATCCGGGGAGCTGTTTTTT
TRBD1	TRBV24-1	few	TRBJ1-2	CATSVGDSDRGRDGYTF	TGTGCCACCAGTGTTGGGGACTCCGACAGGGGGAGAGATGGCTACACCTTC
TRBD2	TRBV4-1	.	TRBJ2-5	CASSQVVVAGIQETQYF	TGCGCCAGCAGCCAAGTAGTAGTAGCGGGGATACAAGAGACCCAGTACTTC
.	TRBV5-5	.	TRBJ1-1	CASSIQEMITEAFF	TGTGCCAGCAGCATACAGGAAATGATCACTGAAGCTTTCTTT
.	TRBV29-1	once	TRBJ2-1	CSVENTGSVYNEQFF	TGCAGCGTTGAAAACACAGGGTCCGTATACAATGAGCAGTTCTTC
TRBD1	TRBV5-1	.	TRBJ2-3	CASSLGAGTGMTRWTDTQYF	TGCGCCAGCAGCTTGGGGGCCGGGACAGGGATGACGAGGTGGACAGATACGCAGTATTTT
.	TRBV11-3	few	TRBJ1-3	CASSPPGGYSGNTIYF	TGTGCCAGCAGCCCCCCCGGCGGCTACTCTGGAAACACCATATATTTT
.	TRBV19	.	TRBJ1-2	CASSIGRRSYGYTF	TGTGCCAGTAGTATAGGGCGGCGGTCCTATGGCTACACCTTC
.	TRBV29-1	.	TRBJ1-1	CSVELWESLNTEAFF	TGCAGCGTTGAATTGTGGGAGAGTTTGAACACTGAAGCTTTCTTT
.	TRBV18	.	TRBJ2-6	CASSPKGVSSGANVLTF	TGTGCCAGCTCACCAAAAGGGGTTAGCTCTGGGGCCAACGTCCTGACTTTC
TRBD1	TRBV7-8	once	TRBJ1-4	CASSLADRASEKLFF	TGTGCCAGCAGCTTAGCGGACAGGGCTAGTGAAAAACTGTTTTTT
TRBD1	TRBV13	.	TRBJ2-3	CASSETGVTDTQYF	TGTGCCAGCAGCGAGACAGGGGTTACTGATACGCAGTATTTT
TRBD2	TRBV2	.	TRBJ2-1	CASSESGGRSYNEQFF	TGTGCCAGCAGTGAATCTGGCGGGAGGTCCTACAATGAGCAGTTCTTC
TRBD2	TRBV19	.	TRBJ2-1	CASSPGLAGNSYNEQFF	TGTGCCAGTAGTCCCGGACTAGCGGGGAACTCCTACAATGAGCAGTTCTTC
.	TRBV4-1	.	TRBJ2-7	CASSQAAYQYGRNEQYF	TGCGCCAGCAGCCAAGCCGCCTATCAGTATGGGAGGAACGAGCAGTACTTC
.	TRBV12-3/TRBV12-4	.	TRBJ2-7	CASSFSYEQYF	TGTGCCAGCAGTTTTTCGTACGAGCAGTACTTC
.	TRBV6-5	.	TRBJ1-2	CASSHPQGSAGYTF	TGTGCCAGCAGTCACCCACAGGGTTCCGCTGGCTACACCTTC
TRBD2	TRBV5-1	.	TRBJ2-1	CASSRGTSNPEQFF	TGCGCCAGCAGCCGCGGGACTAGCAATCCTGAGCAGTTCTTC
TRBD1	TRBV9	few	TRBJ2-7	CASSPTGALSGYEQYF	TGTGCCAGCAGCCCAACAGGGGCTCTTTCCGGATACGAGCAGTACTTC
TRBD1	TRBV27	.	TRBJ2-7	CASSPIGPGQVTYEQYF	TGTGCCAGCAGCCCGATAGGTCCGGGACAGGTGACCTACGAGCAGTACTTC
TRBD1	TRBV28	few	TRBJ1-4	CASSPPTGLFGEKLFF	TGTGCCAGCAGTCCACCGACAGGGCTCTTTGGGGAAAAACTGTTTTTT
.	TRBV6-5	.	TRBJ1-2	CASSRDRYINYGYTF	TGTGCCAGCAGCCGCGACAGGTACATTAACTATGGCTACACCTTC
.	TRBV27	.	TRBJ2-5	CASSLGAQETQYF	TGTGCCAGCAGTTTAGGAGCGCAAGAGACCCAGTACTTC
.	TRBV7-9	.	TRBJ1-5	CASSPRGDSNQPQHF	TGTGCCAGCAGCCCTCGGGGGGATAGCAATCAGCCCCAGCATTTT
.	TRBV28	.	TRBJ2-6	CASSLFRGATGANVLTF	TGTGCCAGCAGTTTATTCCGGGGGGCTACCGGGGCCAACGTCCTGACTTTC
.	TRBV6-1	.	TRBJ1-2	CASSEILGRSGYTF	TGTGCCAGCAGTGAAATATTGGGGAGAAGTGGCTACACCTTC
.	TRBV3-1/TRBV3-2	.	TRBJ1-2	CASSQVGATTYGYTF	TGTGCCAGCAGCCAAGTCGGCGCCACTACCTATGGCTACACCTTC
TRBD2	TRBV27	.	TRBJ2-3	CASSSMRTSGSKGDTQYF	TGTGCCAGCAGTTCCATGAGGACTAGCGGGAGCAAGGGAGATACGCAGTATTTT
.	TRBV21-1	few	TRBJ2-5	CASSSPGQEQETQYF	TGTGCCAGCAGCTCCCCGGGACAGGAACAAGAGACCCAGTACTTC
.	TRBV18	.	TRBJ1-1	CASSPDFSRNTEAFF	TGTGCCAGCTCACCCGACTTTAGCCGGAACACTGAAGCTTTCTTT
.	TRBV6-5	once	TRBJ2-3	CASSSPARGDTQYF	TGTGCCAGCAGTTCCCCGGCTAGGGGGGATACGCAGTATTTT
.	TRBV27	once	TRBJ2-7	CASSFSSYEQYF	TGTGCCAGCAGTTTTAGCTCCTACGAGCAGTACTTC
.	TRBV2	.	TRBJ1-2	CASQAGSLGGYTF	TGTGCCAGCCAAGCGGGGTCTTTAGGTGGCTACACCTTC
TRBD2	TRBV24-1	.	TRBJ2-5	CATSDFRGTSQETQYF	TGTGCCACCAGTGATTTTAGGGGGACTAGTCAAGAGACCCAGTACTTC
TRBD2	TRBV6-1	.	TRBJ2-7	CASSEATAGGFEQYF	TGTGCCAGCAGTGAAGCAACAGCGGGAGGGTTCGAGCAGTACTTC
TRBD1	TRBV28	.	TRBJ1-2	CASSSGQGAGGYTF	TGTGCCAGCAGTTCGGGACAGGGGGCGGGTGGCTACACCTTC
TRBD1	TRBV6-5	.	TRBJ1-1	CASSYSRTGFDEAFF	TGTGCCAGCAGTTACTCGCGGACAGGGTTTGATGAAGCTTTCTTT
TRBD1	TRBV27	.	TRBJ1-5	CASSAKGTVSQPQHF	TGTGCCAGCAGTGCGAAAGGGACAGTATCTCAGCCCCAGCATTTT